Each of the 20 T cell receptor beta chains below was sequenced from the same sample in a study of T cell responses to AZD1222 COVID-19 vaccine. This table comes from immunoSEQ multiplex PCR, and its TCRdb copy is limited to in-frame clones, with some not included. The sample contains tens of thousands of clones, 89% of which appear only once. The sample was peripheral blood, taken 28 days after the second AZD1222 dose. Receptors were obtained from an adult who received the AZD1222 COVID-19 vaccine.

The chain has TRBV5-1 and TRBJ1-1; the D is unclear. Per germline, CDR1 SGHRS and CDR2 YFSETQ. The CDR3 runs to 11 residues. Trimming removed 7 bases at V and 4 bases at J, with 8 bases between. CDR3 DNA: TGCGCCAGCCCCTGGGCCACTGAAGCTTTCTTT. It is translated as CASPWATEAFF.

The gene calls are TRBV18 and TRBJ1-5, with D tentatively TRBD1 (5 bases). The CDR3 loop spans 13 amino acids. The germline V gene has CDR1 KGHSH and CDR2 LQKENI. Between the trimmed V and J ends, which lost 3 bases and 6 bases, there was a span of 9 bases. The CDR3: CASSPWGGQPQHF. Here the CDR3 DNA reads TGTGCCAGCTCACCCTGGGGGGGTCAGCCCCAGCATTTT. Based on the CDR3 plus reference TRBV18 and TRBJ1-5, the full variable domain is NAGVMQNPRHLVRRRGQEARLRCSPMKGHSHVYWYRQLPEEGLKFMVYLQKENIIDESGMPKERFSAEFPKEGPSILRIQQVVRGDSAAYFCASSPWGGQPQHFGDGTRLSIL.

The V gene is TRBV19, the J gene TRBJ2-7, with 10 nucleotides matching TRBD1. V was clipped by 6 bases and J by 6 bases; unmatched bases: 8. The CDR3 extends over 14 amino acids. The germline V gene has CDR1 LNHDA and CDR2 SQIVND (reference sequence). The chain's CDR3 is CASSSGQGRGEQYV. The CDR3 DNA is TGTGCCAGTAGCTCGGGACAGGGGAGGGGCGAGCAGTACGTC.

In nucleotides, the CDR3 is TGCGCCAGCAGCCGAAGCGGACGGAGCTATGGCTACACCTTC. The encoded protein is CASSRSGRSYGYTF. The genes are TRBV4-3 and TRBJ1-2; D is unresolved. Trimming took 4 bases from V and 4 from J, leaving 13 bases between them. The CDR3 extends over 14 amino acids. Per the germline V gene, CDR1 is LGHNA and CDR2 is YSLEER.

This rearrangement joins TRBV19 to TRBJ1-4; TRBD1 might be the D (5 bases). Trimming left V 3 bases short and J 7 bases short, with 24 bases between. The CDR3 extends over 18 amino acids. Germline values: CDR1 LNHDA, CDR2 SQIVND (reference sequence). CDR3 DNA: TGTGCCAGTAGTATGACGGCTGCAGGAACCTCCCAGGGTGAAAAACTGTTTTTT. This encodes CASSMTAAGTSQGEKLFF.

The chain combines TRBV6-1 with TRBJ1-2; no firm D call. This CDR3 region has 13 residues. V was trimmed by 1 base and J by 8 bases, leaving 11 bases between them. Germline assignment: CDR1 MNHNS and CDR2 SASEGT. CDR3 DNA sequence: TGTGCCAGCAGTGAAGGAGAGAGGAGAGGCTACACCTTC. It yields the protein CASSEGERRGYTF.

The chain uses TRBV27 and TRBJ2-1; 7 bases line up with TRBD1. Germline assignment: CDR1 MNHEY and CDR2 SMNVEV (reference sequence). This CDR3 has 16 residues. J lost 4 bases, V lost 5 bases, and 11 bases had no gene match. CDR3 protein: CASSASIGQEYNEQFF. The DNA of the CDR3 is TGTGCCAGCAGTGCGTCAATTGGACAGGAGTACAATGAGCAGTTCTTC.

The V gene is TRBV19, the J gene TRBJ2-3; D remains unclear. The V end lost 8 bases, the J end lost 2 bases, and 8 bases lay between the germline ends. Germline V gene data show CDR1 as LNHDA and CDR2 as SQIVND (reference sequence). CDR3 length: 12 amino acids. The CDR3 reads CASGWTTDTQYF. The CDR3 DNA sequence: TGTGCCAGTGGGTGGACCACAGATACGCAGTATTTT.

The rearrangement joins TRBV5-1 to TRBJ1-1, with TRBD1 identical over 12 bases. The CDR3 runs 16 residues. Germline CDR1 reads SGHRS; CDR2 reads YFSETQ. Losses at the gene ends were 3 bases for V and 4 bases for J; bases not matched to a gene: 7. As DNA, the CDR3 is TGCGCCAGCAGCTCAGTTCCGGGACAGGGGGCCACTGAAGCTTTCTTT. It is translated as CASSSVPGQGATEAFF.

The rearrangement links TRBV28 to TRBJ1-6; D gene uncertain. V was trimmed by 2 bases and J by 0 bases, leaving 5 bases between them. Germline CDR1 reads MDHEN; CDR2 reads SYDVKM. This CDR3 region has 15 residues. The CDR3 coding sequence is TGTGCCAGCAGTTTAGAGGGCTCCTATAATTCACCCCTCCACTTT. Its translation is CASSLEGSYNSPLHF.

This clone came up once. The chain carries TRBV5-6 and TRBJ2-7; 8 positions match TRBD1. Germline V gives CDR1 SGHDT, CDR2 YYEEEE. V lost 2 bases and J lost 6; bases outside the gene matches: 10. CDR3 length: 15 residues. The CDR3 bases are TGTGCCAGCAGCTTACCCGGGACAGGATACCTCGAGCAGTACTTC. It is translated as CASSLPGTGYLEQYF. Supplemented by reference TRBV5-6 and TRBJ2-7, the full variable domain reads DAGVTQSPTHLIKTRGQQVTLRCSPKSGHDTVSWYQQALGQGPQFIFQYYEEEERQRGNFPDRFSGHQFPNYSSELNVNALLLGDSALYLCASSLPGTGYLEQYFGPGTRLTVT.

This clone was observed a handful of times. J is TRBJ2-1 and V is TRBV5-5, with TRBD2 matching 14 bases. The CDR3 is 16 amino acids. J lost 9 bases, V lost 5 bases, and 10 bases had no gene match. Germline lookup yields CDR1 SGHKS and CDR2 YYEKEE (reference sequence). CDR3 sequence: CASSKTGTSGSREQFF. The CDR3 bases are TGTGCCAGCAGTAAAACCGGGACTAGCGGGAGTCGTGAGCAGTTCTTC.

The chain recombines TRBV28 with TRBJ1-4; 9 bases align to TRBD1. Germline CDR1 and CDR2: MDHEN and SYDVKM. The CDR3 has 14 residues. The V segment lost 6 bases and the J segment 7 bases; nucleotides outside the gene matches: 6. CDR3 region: CASSTGGASEKLFF. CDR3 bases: TGTGCCAGCAGCACAGGGGGCGCGAGTGAAAAACTGTTTTTT.

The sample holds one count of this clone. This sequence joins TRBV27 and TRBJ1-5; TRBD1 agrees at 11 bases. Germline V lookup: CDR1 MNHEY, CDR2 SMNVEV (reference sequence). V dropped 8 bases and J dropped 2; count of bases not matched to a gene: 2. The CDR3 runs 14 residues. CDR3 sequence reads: CASSDRGRNQPQHF. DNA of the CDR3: TGTGCCAGCTCGGACAGGGGGCGCAATCAGCCCCAGCATTTT.

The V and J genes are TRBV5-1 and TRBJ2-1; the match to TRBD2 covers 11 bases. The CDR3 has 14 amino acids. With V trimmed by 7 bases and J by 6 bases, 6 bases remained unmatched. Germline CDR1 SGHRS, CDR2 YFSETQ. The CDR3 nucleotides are TGCGCCAGCGGGCTAGCGGGAGGCCTCAATGAGCAGTTCTTC. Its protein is CASGLAGGLNEQFF. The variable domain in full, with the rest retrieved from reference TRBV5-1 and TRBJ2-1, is KAGVTQTPRYLIKTRGQQVTLSCSPISGHRSVSWYQQTPGQGLQFLFEYFSETQRNKGNFPGRFSGRQFSNSRSEMNVSTLELGDSALYLCASGLAGGLNEQFFGPGTRLTVL.

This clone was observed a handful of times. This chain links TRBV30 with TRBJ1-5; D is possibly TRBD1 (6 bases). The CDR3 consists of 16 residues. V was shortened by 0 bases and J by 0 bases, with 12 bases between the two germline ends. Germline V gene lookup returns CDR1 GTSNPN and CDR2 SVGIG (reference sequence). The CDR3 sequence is CAWSVRAGVSNQPQHF. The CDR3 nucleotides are TGTGCCTGGAGTGTTAGGGCAGGGGTTAGCAATCAGCCCCAGCATTTT.

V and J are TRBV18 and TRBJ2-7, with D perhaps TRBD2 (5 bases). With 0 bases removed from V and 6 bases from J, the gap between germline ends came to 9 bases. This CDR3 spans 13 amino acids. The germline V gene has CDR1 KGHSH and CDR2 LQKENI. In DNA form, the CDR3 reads TGTGCCAGCTCACCACCCCTAGCTCTCGAGCAGTACTTC. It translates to CASSPPLALEQYF.

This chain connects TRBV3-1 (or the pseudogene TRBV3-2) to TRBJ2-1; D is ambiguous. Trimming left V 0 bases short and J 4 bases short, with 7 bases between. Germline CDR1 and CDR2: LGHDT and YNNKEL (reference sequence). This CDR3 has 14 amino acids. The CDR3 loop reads CASSQDPLYNEQFF. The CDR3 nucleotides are TGTGCCAGCAGCCAAGATCCGCTATACAATGAGCAGTTCTTC.

The DNA of the CDR3 is TGTGCCAGCAGTACGCCACAGGGGGCCAATCAGCCCCAGCATTTT. Translated: CASSTPQGANQPQHF. The V and J genes are TRBV6-2 or TRBV6-3 and TRBJ1-5; TRBD1 aligns across 9 bases. This CDR3 has 15 residues. After removal of 5 bases from V and 3 bases from J, the junction contained 5 bases not matched to a gene. From germline, CDR1 is MNHEY and CDR2 SVGEGT.

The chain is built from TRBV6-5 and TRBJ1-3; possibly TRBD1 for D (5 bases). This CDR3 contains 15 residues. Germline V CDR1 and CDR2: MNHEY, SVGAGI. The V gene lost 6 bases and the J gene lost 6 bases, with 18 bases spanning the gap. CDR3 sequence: CASSRTLGAQNTIYF. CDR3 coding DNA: TGTGCCAGCAGCCGGACCCTAGGGGCCCAAAACACCATATATTTT.